This T cell receptor (beta chain) originates from a study of T cell repertoires in cytomegalovirus infection. Across the study: Both a matching HLA type and CMV infection were indicated by public TCR beta signatures. Broader study findings: Totalled public TCR beta family frequency picked out people who carried CMV plus the relevant HLA. CMV-specific HLA-C-restricted TCR beta clonotypes dominated the ex vivo response.

TCRdb independently ran MiXCR on the reads; one entry per CDR3 protein. The sample carries more than 650,000 distinct CDR3 sequences, about a third recorded once. This clonotype came up a few times. The antigen is undetermined. The CDR3 sequence is 14 residues long. Germline values: CDR1 MNHNS, CDR2 SASEGT. The V segment lost 3 bases and the J segment 7 bases; nucleotides outside the gene matches: 5. The genes are TRBV6-1 and TRBJ1-5; TRBD1 aligns across 8 bases. The sample consisted of PBMCs. The TCR comes from a human donor in good health (CMV status not recorded). Some clones in this sample may be carry-over from other donors' samples. The CDR3 spells CASSDYRGEQPQHF. The CDR3 DNA is TGTGCCAGCAGTGACTACAGGGGGGAACAGCCCCAGCATTTT.